Listed below are T cell receptor beta chains from one sample, sequenced in a study of cytomegalovirus exposure and HLA in healthy donors. The assay was immunoSEQ multiplex PCR, and TCRdb's table has in-frame clones only and misses some. The data hold some 160,000 clones, with approximately 80% observed a single time. Sequenced input: PBMCs. Receptors originate from a man aged 45-60 years in good health and CMV-seropositive. CDR3s include the opening cysteine and the closing phenylalanine or tryptophan. Each record gives: J gene, clone size, V gene, D gene, CDR3 DNA, CDR3 protein. D genes are given only for firm matches. Clone size is stated in some rows and not others, as once, few, many or a class when expanded.

TRBJ2-7 few TRBV28 TRBD1 TGTGCCAGCAGTTCACCGGGACAGGGGGCGGGCGAGCAGTACTTC CASSSPGQGAGEQYF
TRBJ2-2 - TRBV5-8 - TGTGCCACCGGCACCACAGGGATTCACACCGGGGAGCTGTTTTTT CATGTTGIHTGELFF
TRBJ2-2 - TRBV10-1 TRBD1 TGCGCCAACCGACAGGGCCAGGTATTCGGGGAGCTGTTTTTT CANRQGQVFGELFF
TRBJ2-3 - TRBV11-2 - TGTGCCAGCAGCTTAAGCCCCGCATCAGATACGCAGTATTTT CASSLSPASDTQYF
TRBJ2-7 - TRBV5-4 TRBD1 TGTGCCAGCAGCCCGGTCCGACAGGGGATGAACGAGCAGTACTTC CASSPVRQGMNEQYF
TRBJ1-5 - TRBV18 - TGTGCCAGCTCACCACCGGGGGCAGCCAGCAATCAGCCCCAGCATTTT CASSPPGAASNQPQHF
TRBJ1-2 - TRBV7-2 TRBD1 TGTGCCAGCAGCTTAGGAGGACAGGGAAGCTATGGCTACACCTTC CASSLGGQGSYGYTF
TRBJ1-2 once TRBV28 TRBD1 TGTGCCAGCAGTCTAGACAGGGTCTATGGCTACACCTTC CASSLDRVYGYTF
TRBJ2-3 - TRBV9 TRBD2 TGTGCCAGCAGCCCTCGATCCTTTTGGACTAGCGGGGGGGCCGAGACAGATACGCAGTATTTT CASSPRSFWTSGGAETDTQYF
TRBJ1-1 - TRBV18 - TGTGCCAGCTCACCACAGGAGGAGAACACTGAAGCTTTCTTT CASSPQEENTEAFF
TRBJ2-5 - TRBV19 TRBD2 TGTGCCAGTCACGGGACTAACCGGGTGGGAGAGACCCAGTACTTC CASHGTNRVGETQYF
TRBJ2-1 few TRBV7-9 - TGTGCCAGCAGCTTCCTACGGGGGGACACCTACAATGAGCAGTTCTTC CASSFLRGDTYNEQFF
TRBJ2-5 - TRBV9 - TGTGCCAGCAGCGTCACAGGGAACCAAGAGACCCAGTACTTC CASSVTGNQETQYF
TRBJ2-3 - TRBV6-5 TRBD1 TGTGCCAGCAGCGTGGGACAGGGTGGGACAGATACGCAGTATTTT CASSVGQGGTDTQYF
TRBJ1-5 - TRBV19 - TGTGCCAGTAGTATCCCGGGTCAGCCCCAGCATTTT CASSIPGQPQHF
TRBJ2-3 few TRBV28 - TGTGCCAGCATCGGGCTCAGGGGCAACCAGGGGTCAGATACGCAGTATTTT CASIGLRGNQGSDTQYF
TRBJ2-4 - TRBV19 - TGTGCCAGTAGTATAATCCTTGGGTCTCCCGGGGACATTCAGTACTTC CASSIILGSPGDIQYF
TRBJ2-7 - TRBV15 TRBD1 TGTGCCACCAGCGAAGGACAGGGGGCGAACTACGAGCAGTACTTC CATSEGQGANYEQYF
TRBJ2-3 - TRBV4-3 - TGCGCCAGCAGCCAAGGCGGAAGCGGGCTAAGCACAGATACGCAGTATTTT CASSQGGSGLSTDTQYF
TRBJ2-2 - TRBV4-3 - TGCGCCAGCAGCCCAGGACTTCTGAACACCGGGGAGCTGTTTTTT CASSPGLLNTGELFF
TRBJ2-5 - TRBV6-5 - TGTGCCAGCAGGCCTATAGATCAGGTCCAAGAGACCCAGTACTTC CASRPIDQVQETQYF
TRBJ2-5 - TRBV6-5 TRBD1 TGTGCCAGCAGCTCCAGGGGGCGGAACCAAGAGACCCAGTACTTC CASSSRGRNQETQYF
TRBJ2-5 - TRBV4-3 TRBD1 TGCGCCAGCAGCCAAAGGACAGGGTCGGAGACCCAGTACTTC CASSQRTGSETQYF
TRBJ1-1 - TRBV10-2 TRBD1 TGCGCCAGCAGGGACGGACAGGGTTGGACTGAAGCTTTCTTT CASRDGQGWTEAFF
TRBJ2-6 - TRBV4-1 - TGCGCCAGCAGCCAAGAGGGTCGGGCAGGGACTGTTTCTGGGGCCAACGTCCTGACTTTC CASSQEGRAGTVSGANVLTF
TRBJ2-1 few TRBV29-1 - TGCAGCGTTGAAGATCCGAGGTTCTACAATGAGCAGTTCTTC CSVEDPRFYNEQFF
TRBJ1-1 - TRBV10-2 - TGCGCCAGCAGTAGACAGACGAACACTGAAGCTTTCTTT CASSRQTNTEAFF
TRBJ1-1 once TRBV7-9 - TGTGCCAGCAGCTTCAAATCGGGGAACACTGAAGCTTTCTTT CASSFKSGNTEAFF
TRBJ2-2 - TRBV4-3 TRBD1 TGCGCCAGCGGAAGAGGGACAGCGAACACCGGGGAGCTGTTTTTT CASGRGTANTGELFF
TRBJ2-1 - TRBV7-8 - TGTGCCAGCACCGATTACAGGAGTATTTACAATGAGCAGTTCTTC CASTDYRSIYNEQFF
TRBJ1-1 - TRBV7-9 - TGTGCCAGCAGCTTAACTCGAGGGTCCACTGAAGCTTTCTTT CASSLTRGSTEAFF
TRBJ2-7 - TRBV7-2 TRBD2 TGTGCCAGCAGCGGGACTTGGCGGGGGGTACCCTACGAGCAGTACTTC CASSGTWRGVPYEQYF
TRBJ2-7 - TRBV10-3 TRBD2 TGTGCCATCAGTGAAGGTATGGTAGCGGGGGGCGGGGAGCAGTACTTC CAISEGMVAGGGEQYF
TRBJ2-3 - TRBV5-1 - TGCGCCAGCAGCTTGGAATACAGCTACACAGATACGCAGTATTTT CASSLEYSYTDTQYF
TRBJ1-2 - TRBV19 - TGTGCCACCCAAGATTGGACAGCTAACTATGGCTACACCTTC CATQDWTANYGYTF
TRBJ2-7 - TRBV7-9 TRBD1 TGTGCCAGCGGCTTAGTGCGGGCAGGGGGATACGAGCAGTACTTC CASGLVRAGGYEQYF
TRBJ1-5 - TRBV6-5 - TGTGCCAGCAGTTACCGTAGCAATCAGCCCCAGCATTTT CASSYRSNQPQHF
TRBJ2-3 - TRBV7-8 - TGTGCCAGCACCCGAGGAGCTAGCACAGATACGCAGTATTTT CASTRGASTDTQYF
TRBJ2-1 - TRBV30 TRBD2 TGTGCCTGGAGTTATCGGTTACTAGCGGGCCCTGAGCAGTTCTTC CAWSYRLLAGPEQFF
TRBJ2-5 - TRBV9 TRBD1 TGTGCCAGCAGCGTAGGGGGACAGCAAGAGACCCAGTACTTC CASSVGGQQETQYF
TRBJ1-1 - TRBV5-4 - TGTGCCAGCAGCTTACTTGGCACTGAAGCTTTCTTT CASSLLGTEAFF
TRBJ2-2 - TRBV10-3 - TGTGCCATCAGTGAGACGCCCTATGGAGCGAACACCGGGGAGCTGTTTTTT CAISETPYGANTGELFF
TRBJ1-1 - TRBV19 - TGTGCCAGTAGTTTTTCCGGGACACTGAACACTGAAGCTTTCTTT CASSFSGTLNTEAFF
TRBJ2-1 - TRBV27 TRBD2 TGTGCCAGCAGTTTCTCGGCGGGGGACCTTGACAATGAGCAGTTCTTC CASSFSAGDLDNEQFF
TRBJ1-3 once TRBV5-6 - TGTGCCAGCAGCTTGGCTTCTGGAAACACCATATATTTT CASSLASGNTIYF
TRBJ2-3 - TRBV11-3 - TGTGCCAGCAGCCATAGCACAGATACGCAGTATTTT CASSHSTDTQYF
TRBJ2-2 - TRBV28 TRBD1 TGTGCCAGCAGGACAGGGGGGACCGGGGAGCTGTTTTTT CASRTGGTGELFF
TRBJ2-5 - TRBV29-1 - TGCAGCGTTGGGTACCGGGTACGGTCCCAGTACTTC CSVGYRVRSQYF
TRBJ1-4 - TRBV7-3 TRBD1 TGTGCCAGCAGCCCCTTCCGGGACAGGGGTTTTCATGAAAAACTGTTTTTT CASSPFRDRGFHEKLFF
TRBJ2-1 - TRBV6-5 - TGTGCCAGCAGTTACGGTGGGGGGGCGATCAATGAGCAGTTCTTC CASSYGGGAINEQFF
TRBJ1-1 once TRBV11-1 - TGTGCCAGCAGCTTAGGCGGGGCGAACACTGAAGCTTTCTTT CASSLGGANTEAFF